This T cell receptor beta chain was sequenced during a study of T cell changes during pregnancy in multiple sclerosis. Germline V gene data show CDR1 as GTSNPN and CDR2 as SVGIG (reference sequence). The CDR3 covers 11 residues. Trimming shortened V by 5 bases and J by 5 bases, and 9 bases separated the two germline ends. Only in-frame clones appear in the TCRdb table, and some are missing; sequencing was by immunoSEQ multiplex PCR. This sample has roughly 39,000 clones, with roughly nine tenths found just once. Sequenced material: CD4+ T cells from peripheral blood mononuclear cells, taken before pregnancy. The receptor's source is a female donor with multiple sclerosis, enrolled in a pregnancy study. This chain joins TRBV30 and TRBJ1-1, with D tentatively TRBD1 (5 bases). The CDR3 sequence is CAWARVTEAFF. CDR3 nucleotide sequence: TGTGCCTGGGCCAGGGTTACTGAAGCTTTCTTT.